In its sample, the clone carrying this T cell receptor beta chain was seen once. Its antigen is currently unknown. This sample was included in a study of T cells in localized non-small cell lung cancer. Findings of the study overall: A raised T cell density in blood coincided with lengthier overall survival. Uninvolved adjacent lung had more T cell clonality than any other tissue, topping tumor. Analysis by sequencing included only one tumor region, so heterogeneity remains possible. Of the top 100 tumor clones, median around 50 were in adjacent lung, 25 to 30 among its top 100.

Trimming removed 5 bases at V and 5 bases at J, with 16 bases between. CDR1 SGHAT and CDR2 FQNNGV come from the germline V gene. The CDR3 is 14 amino acids. The table came from immunoSEQ multiplex PCR; TCRdb's copy has only in-frame clones and leaves some out. The table lists 15,000 or so clones, 85% of them singletons. The chain employs TRBV11-2 and TRBJ2-7, with D maybe TRBD2 (5 bases). The clonotype comes from a male donor older than 55 with stage I lung adenocarcinoma. The source material was peripheral blood, sampled before any cancer treatment. The CDR3 region has the DNA TGTGCCAGCAGCCCGCGGGCGGTCCGGGACGAGCAGTACTTC. This gives the protein CASSPRAVRDEQYF. The variable domain in full, with the rest retrieved from reference TRBV11-2 and TRBJ2-7, is EAGVAQSPRYKIIEKRQSVAFWCNPISGHATLYWYQQILGQGPKLLIQFQNNGVVDDSQLPKDRFSAERLKGVDSTLKIQPAKLEDSAVYLCASSPRAVRDEQYFGPGTRLTVT.